This record looks at one TCR beta chain sequence and its context. What it recognizes is unknown. This entry belongs to a study of cytomegalovirus exposure and HLA in healthy donors. Study-level background: Early released data had 80 million or so unique TCRs, all coming from HLA-typed donors.

Overall study results and limits: Researchers reportedly found TCR beta sequences accurately predicted most subjects' HLA-A and HLA-B alleles. Equally common other TCR beta chains were less clonally expanded than HLA-associated ones, a later analysis found.

Germline CDR1 SGDLS, CDR2 YYNGEE. Unmatched junction bases numbered 3, after V lost 3 bases and J lost 0 bases. CDR3 length: 16 residues. A multiplex PCR was run with 60 Vbeta primers and 13 Jbeta primers. Sequencing was performed with immunoSEQ multiplex PCR; in TCRdb, only in-frame clones are kept and a portion is missing. The table has 100,000 or so clones, over 70% seen once; the top ten hold roughly 5.7%. V and J are TRBV9 and TRBJ1-4, with TRBD1 matching 9 bases. The receptor comes from a male donor in good health and CMV-seronegative. Sequencing input: PBMCs. The CDR3 here is CASSARDRATNEKLFF. CDR3 DNA sequence: TGTGCCAGCAGCGCCCGGGACAGGGCAACTAATGAAAAACTGTTTTTT.